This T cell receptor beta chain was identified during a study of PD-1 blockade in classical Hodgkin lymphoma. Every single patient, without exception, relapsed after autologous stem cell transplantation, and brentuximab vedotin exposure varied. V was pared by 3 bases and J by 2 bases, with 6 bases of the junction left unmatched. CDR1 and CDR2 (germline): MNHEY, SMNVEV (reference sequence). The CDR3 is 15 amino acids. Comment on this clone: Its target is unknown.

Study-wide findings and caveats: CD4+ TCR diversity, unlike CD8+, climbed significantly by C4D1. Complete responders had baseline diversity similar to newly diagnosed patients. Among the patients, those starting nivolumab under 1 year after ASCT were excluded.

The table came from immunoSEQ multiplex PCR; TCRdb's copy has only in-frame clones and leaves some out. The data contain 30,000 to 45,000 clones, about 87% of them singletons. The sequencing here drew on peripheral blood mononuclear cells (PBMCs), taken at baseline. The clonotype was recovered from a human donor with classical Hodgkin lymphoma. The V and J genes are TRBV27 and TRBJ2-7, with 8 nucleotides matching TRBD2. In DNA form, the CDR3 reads TGTGCCAGCAGTTTCGGCCTAGCGGGCACCTACGAGCAGTACTTC. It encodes CASSFGLAGTYEQYF.